Listed below are T cell receptor beta chains from one sample, sequenced in a study of T cell repertoires in cytomegalovirus infection. These receptors lack a known antigen. TCRdb called the reads again in MiXCR, with one record for every CDR3 protein. The sample holds about 480,000 distinct CDR3 sequences, more than 30% seen once. This material consisted of cultured PBMCs, taken from culture after CMV antigen stimulation. The source is a human donor in good health (CMV status not recorded). Some clones in this sample may be carry-over from other donors' samples. The CDR3 runs from the conserved cysteine through the conserved F or W. D genes are given only for firm matches. A row's size may be missing; if present it is once, few, many or a size class.

size: .; V: TRBV24-1; D: TRBD2; J: TRBJ2-5; DNA: TGTGCCACCAGTGGATCGGCTAGCGGGAGTTGGGAGACCCAGTACTTC; CDR3: CATSGSASGSWETQYF
size: .; V: TRBV5-6; D: .; J: TRBJ1-5; DNA: TGTGCCAGCAGCTTAATAGGGCAGCCCCAGCATTTT; CDR3: CASSLIGQPQHF
size: .; V: TRBV12-5; D: TRBD2; J: TRBJ2-5; DNA: TGTGCTAGTGGTTCGTCCCCTGGGACTAGCGGGAGGGCGTTTGGAGAGACCCAGTACTTC; CDR3: CASGSSPGTSGRAFGETQYF
size: .; V: TRBV7-8; D: TRBD1; J: TRBJ2-1; DNA: TGTGCCAGCAGCTGGTATGACAGGGGGCATGAGCAGTTCTTC; CDR3: CASSWYDRGHEQFF
size: .; V: TRBV12-3/TRBV12-4; D: .; J: TRBJ1-3; DNA: TGTGCCAGCAGGGGCCTGACCAGCTCTGGAAACACCATATATTTT; CDR3: CASRGLTSSGNTIYF
size: once; V: TRBV19; D: TRBD1; J: TRBJ2-1; DNA: TGTGCCAGTAGTATACGGGGACAGGGTAGGAATGAGCAGTTCTTC; CDR3: CASSIRGQGRNEQFF
size: .; V: TRBV7-9; D: TRBD2; J: TRBJ2-1; DNA: TGTGCCAGCAGCCACTCGACTAGCGGGAGTTACAATGAGCAGTTCTTC; CDR3: CASSHSTSGSYNEQFF
size: few; V: TRBV6-2/TRBV6-3; D: TRBD2; J: TRBJ2-1; DNA: TGTGCCAGCAGTACGGGGACTAGCGGTATGAGGGAGCAGTTCTTC; CDR3: CASSTGTSGMREQFF
size: .; V: TRBV18; D: .; J: TRBJ2-5; DNA: TGTGCCAGCTCACCGGCGGGATACCAAGAGACCCAGTACTTC; CDR3: CASSPAGYQETQYF
size: few; V: TRBV19; D: .; J: TRBJ1-2; DNA: TGTGCCAGTAGTACTTTCTTCACAGCTGACCTCTATGGCTACACCTTC; CDR3: CASSTFFTADLYGYTF
size: few; V: TRBV12-3/TRBV12-4; D: .; J: TRBJ2-4; DNA: TGTGCCAGCAGTTTATCGGGGAAAATGGCCAAAAACATTCAGTACTTC; CDR3: CASSLSGKMAKNIQYF
size: few; V: TRBV7-6; D: .; J: TRBJ2-2; DNA: TGTGCCAGCAGCATCGGTAGCGGGGAGCTGTTTTTT; CDR3: CASSIGSGELFF
size: few; V: TRBV7-9; D: .; J: TRBJ2-5; DNA: TGTGCCAGCAGCTTAGGGGCCAAGGAGACCCAGTACTTC; CDR3: CASSLGAKETQYF
size: .; V: TRBV19; D: .; J: TRBJ1-5; DNA: TGTGCCAGTAGTTCCAGGGCGGGGACCCAGCATTTT; CDR3: CASSSRAGTQHF
size: once; V: TRBV20-1; D: .; J: TRBJ2-1; DNA: TGCAGTGCTAGGACAGATGACAATGAGCAGTTCTTC; CDR3: CSARTDDNEQFF
size: .; V: TRBV5-4; D: TRBD2; J: TRBJ2-2; DNA: TGTGCCAGCAGCCGGCGAGCTAGCGGGAGGAGGGGGGAGCTGTTTTTT; CDR3: CASSRRASGRRGELFF
size: .; V: TRBV29-1; D: .; J: TRBJ2-3; DNA: TGCAGCGTGTACTCCCCAAGCACAGATACGCAGTATTTT; CDR3: CSVYSPSTDTQYF
size: once; V: TRBV7-4; D: .; J: TRBJ1-1; DNA: TGTGCCAGCAGCTTAGCGGTCTGCGAGTCACCAGCTTTCTTT; CDR3: CASSLAVCESPAFF
size: once; V: TRBV27; D: .; J: TRBJ2-5; DNA: TGTGCCAGCAGCCCAATTTATCTTTCCCGGAGGGTCACAATATCAGAGACCCAGTACTTC; CDR3: CASSPIYLSRRVTISETQYF
size: .; V: TRBV19; D: TRBD1; J: TRBJ1-5; DNA: TGTGCCAGTAGTATAGATCCAGGGGGTTTTAGCAATCAGCCCCAGCATTTT; CDR3: CASSIDPGGFSNQPQHF
size: .; V: TRBV5-1; D: .; J: TRBJ2-7; DNA: TGCGCCAGCAGCTTGACCGTGCCCTCCTACGAGCAGTACTTC; CDR3: CASSLTVPSYEQYF
size: many; V: TRBV7-2; D: .; J: TRBJ2-3; DNA: TGTGCCAGCAGCTCATTACGGGGCACAGATACGCAGTATTTT; CDR3: CASSSLRGTDTQYF
size: .; V: TRBV6-2/TRBV6-3; D: TRBD1; J: TRBJ2-5; DNA: TGTGCCAGCAGTCCGACCAGGGGGACCTACCAAGAGACCCAGTACTTC; CDR3: CASSPTRGTYQETQYF
size: few; V: TRBV6-5; D: .; J: TRBJ2-1; DNA: TGTGCCAGCAGTTACTCGATTGACGTCCGCGGTGAGCAGTTCTTC; CDR3: CASSYSIDVRGEQFF
size: .; V: TRBV7-6; D: TRBD2; J: TRBJ2-1; DNA: TGTGCCAGCAGCTTAACACCGGGACTATTTATCTTGAATGAGCAGTTCTTC; CDR3: CASSLTPGLFILNEQFF
size: .; V: TRBV10-3; D: .; J: TRBJ2-7; DNA: TGTGCCATCAGGGGGGGCCTCTACGAGCAGTACTTC; CDR3: CAIRGGLYEQYF
size: .; V: TRBV4-1; D: .; J: TRBJ1-2; DNA: TGCGCCAGCAGCCAATTTGAGGGGTATGGCTACACCTTC; CDR3: CASSQFEGYGYTF
size: .; V: TRBV15; D: .; J: TRBJ2-3; DNA: TGTGCCACCGGGACCATGGGGACAGATACGCAGTATTTT; CDR3: CATGTMGTDTQYF
size: few; V: TRBV18; D: .; J: TRBJ1-3; DNA: TGTGCCAGCTCACCTTCTAATCCGGGAACTCAACCTTCCATATATTTT; CDR3: CASSPSNPGTQPSIYF
size: .; V: TRBV4-1; D: TRBD2; J: TRBJ2-1; DNA: TGCGCCAGCAGCCAAGGGGGACTAGCGGGAGTCGGAGAGCAGTTCTTC; CDR3: CASSQGGLAGVGEQFF
size: .; V: TRBV7-6; D: TRBD1; J: TRBJ1-1; DNA: TGTGCCAGCAGACTGGGACAGGAGAACACTGAAGCTTTCTTT; CDR3: CASRLGQENTEAFF
size: .; V: TRBV7-6; D: .; J: TRBJ1-2; DNA: TGTGCCAGCAGCTTAGAAGCCGGCTATGGCTACACCTTC; CDR3: CASSLEAGYGYTF
size: .; V: TRBV29-1; D: .; J: TRBJ2-7; DNA: TGCAGCCCTGAAATAGGAGCTTACTACGAGCAGTACTTC; CDR3: CSPEIGAYYEQYF
size: .; V: TRBV19; D: .; J: TRBJ2-3; DNA: TGTGCCAGTAGTCTCAGACTAGTTGCTGATACGCAGTATTTT; CDR3: CASSLRLVADTQYF
size: .; V: TRBV4-1; D: TRBD1; J: TRBJ2-5; DNA: TGCGCCAGCAGCCCTCTCCAGGGGGAAGAGACCCAGTACTTC; CDR3: CASSPLQGEETQYF
size: once; V: TRBV20-1; D: TRBD1; J: TRBJ1-2; DNA: TGCAGTGCTAGAGGAAGCAGGGGGGACTATGGCTACACCTTC; CDR3: CSARGSRGDYGYTF
size: many; V: TRBV7-2; D: TRBD2; J: TRBJ2-3; DNA: TGTGCCAGCAGCTTAGAGCGGGGCTACACAGATACGCAGTATTTT; CDR3: CASSLERGYTDTQYF
size: few; V: TRBV4-1; D: .; J: TRBJ1-5; DNA: TGCGCCAGCAGCCAAGATCTGGGGCAGGAAAATCAGCCCCAGCATTTT; CDR3: CASSQDLGQENQPQHF
size: few; V: TRBV7-2; D: TRBD1; J: TRBJ1-2; DNA: TGTGCCAGCAGCTTAGCCCTCAGGGGGTATGGCTACACCTTC; CDR3: CASSLALRGYGYTF
size: few; V: TRBV7-9; D: TRBD2; J: TRBJ2-4; DNA: TGTGCCAGCAGCCTACCCCCCCGGGGGGGAGCCAAAAACATTCAGTACTTC; CDR3: CASSLPPRGGAKNIQYF
size: many; V: TRBV7-6; D: .; J: TRBJ1-5; DNA: TGTGCCAGCAGCTCCCAGTTCAATCAGCCCCAGCATTTT; CDR3: CASSSQFNQPQHF
size: few; V: TRBV7-2; D: .; J: TRBJ2-5; DNA: TGTGCCAGCAGCCAAGGGCCTATTCAAGAGACCCAGTACTTC; CDR3: CASSQGPIQETQYF
size: once; V: TRBV6-6; D: .; J: TRBJ1-3; DNA: TGTGCCAGCAAAGGGATCGGATTGGACCATAACCGGAACACCATATATTTT; CDR3: CASKGIGLDHNRNTIYF
size: .; V: TRBV18; D: .; J: TRBJ1-2; DNA: TGTGCCAGCTCACCGTGGAGTTATGGCTACACCTTC; CDR3: CASSPWSYGYTF
size: few; V: TRBV6-6; D: TRBD1; J: TRBJ2-1; DNA: TGTGCCAGCAGGACAGGGGGTAGGAATGAGCAGTTCTTC; CDR3: CASRTGGRNEQFF
size: .; V: TRBV24-1; D: .; J: TRBJ2-3; DNA: TGTGCCACCAGTGATCCGGGGGCCGTCGTGAATACGCAGTATTTT; CDR3: CATSDPGAVVNTQYF
size: few; V: TRBV4-1; D: TRBD2; J: TRBJ2-7; DNA: TGCGCCAGCAGCCCGGGACTAGCGGGACGGTCCTACGAGCAGTACTTC; CDR3: CASSPGLAGRSYEQYF
size: many; V: TRBV7-8; D: .; J: TRBJ1-2; DNA: TGTGCCAGCAGCTTATGGGCGGGGGGAGCCTATGGCTACACCTTC; CDR3: CASSLWAGGAYGYTF
size: few; V: TRBV6-2/TRBV6-3; D: TRBD1; J: TRBJ1-2; DNA: TGTGCCAGCAGTTACTACAGGGGAAACTATGGCTACACCTTC; CDR3: CASSYYRGNYGYTF
size: .; V: TRBV6-1; D: .; J: TRBJ1-5; DNA: TGTGCCAGCAGTGGGAGTCAGGGACGGCAGCCCCAGCATTTT; CDR3: CASSGSQGRQPQHF
size: .; V: TRBV30; D: .; J: TRBJ2-3; DNA: TGTGCCTGGAATTCCGGAGCAGGCACAGATACGCAGTATTTT; CDR3: CAWNSGAGTDTQYF
size: .; V: TRBV6-4; D: .; J: TRBJ2-1; DNA: TGTGCCAGCAGTGATAGCGGTAACAATGAGCAGTTCTTC; CDR3: CASSDSGNNEQFF
size: .; V: TRBV6-2/TRBV6-3; D: .; J: TRBJ2-1; DNA: TGTGCCAGCTGGTTTAATGAGTTCTTC; CDR3: CASWFNEFF
size: few; V: TRBV4-1; D: TRBD2; J: TRBJ2-7; DNA: TGCGCCAGCAGCCCGCATAGCGGGAGGTCTCTCGACGAGCAGTACTTC; CDR3: CASSPHSGRSLDEQYF